This entry lists 21 T cell receptor beta chains sequenced from one sample in a study of blood T cell repertoires in COVID-19 (dated by TCRdb to 2020 to 2021). Receptor amplification or capture employed the immunoSEQ multiplex PCR assay. TCRdb holds this immuneACCESS table with in-frame rearrangements only. Some clones are missing; in checked studies, unresolved V genes explain under half, and the rest has no known cause. The sample table holds about 140,000 clones, of which over 65% were seen once. The top ten clones comprise around 4.8% of the sample. Sequencing was performed on peripheral blood. Receptors originate from an elderly woman with active or convalescent COVID-19.

This CDR3 is CAGGGAVWNTEAFF. The DNA of the CDR3 is TGTGCCGGTGGGGGGGCGGTTTGGAACACTGAAGCTTTCTTT. This chain uses TRBV30 with TRBJ1-1; TRBD1 might be the D (6 bases). V lost 8 bases, J lost 1 base, and 17 bases lay in between. Germline V gene data show CDR1 as GTSNPN and CDR2 as SVGIG (reference sequence). CDR3 length: 14 residues.

The V and J genes are TRBV5-6 and TRBJ1-2; 7 positions match TRBD1. After removal of 3 bases from V and 0 bases from J, the junction contained 11 bases not matched to a gene. Germline CDR1 and CDR2: SGHDT and YYEEEE. This CDR3 contains 17 residues. CDR3 sequence: CASSSIGTDSSNYGYTF. The CDR3 nucleotides are TGTGCCAGCAGCTCCATCGGGACAGATTCATCTAACTATGGCTACACCTTC. Full variable domain (remainder filled in from reference TRBV5-6 and TRBJ1-2): DAGVTQSPTHLIKTRGQQVTLRCSPKSGHDTVSWYQQALGQGPQFIFQYYEEEERQRGNFPDRFSGHQFPNYSSELNVNALLLGDSALYLCASSSIGTDSSNYGYTFGSGTRLTVV.

The rearrangement uses TRBV19 and TRBJ2-6; no definite D call. Looked up from germline, CDR1 is LNHDA and CDR2 is SQIVND (reference sequence). This CDR3 region has 16 residues. V was shortened by 6 bases and J by 1 base, with 13 bases between the two germline ends. The CDR3 sequence: CASRPDSNSGANVLTF. As DNA, the CDR3 is TGTGCCAGTAGACCCGATTCTAATTCTGGGGCCAACGTCCTGACTTTC. Full variable domain (missing parts from reference TRBV19 and TRBJ2-6): DGGITQSPKYLFRKEGQNVTLSCEQNLNHDAMYWYRQDPGQGLRLIYYSQIVNDFQKGDIAEGYSVSREKKESFPLTVTSAQKNPTAFYLCASRPDSNSGANVLTFGAGSRLTVL.

The rearrangement joins TRBV7-9 to TRBJ1-2, with 7 bases fitting TRBD1. The CDR3 runs 13 residues. V lost 4 bases, J lost 8 bases, and 7 bases stayed unmatched. Germline V gene lookup returns CDR1 SEHNR and CDR2 FQNEAQ (reference sequence). The CDR3 coding sequence is TGTGCCAGCAGCTCACAGGACAGGTCGGGCTACACCTTC. Its protein product is CASSSQDRSGYTF.

This clone appeared a few times. A read error may account for a junction end that differs from germline. The chain joins TRBV7-7 to TRBJ2-7; a weak D match, TRBD1 (6 bases). CDR3 size: 13 residues. Germline CDR1 is SSHAT and CDR2 is FNYEAQ (reference sequence). The CDR3 region is CASSEGQIYEQYF. CDR3 bases: TGTGCTAGCAGCGAGGGACAAATCTACGAGCAGTACTTC. Combining the CDR3 with reference TRBV7-7 and TRBJ2-7 gives the whole variable domain GAGVSQSPRYKVTKRGQDVTLRCDPISSHATLYWYQQALGQGPEFLTYFNYEAQPDKSGLPSDRFSAERPEGSISTLTIQRTEQRDSAMYRCASSEGQIYEQYFGPGTRLTVT.

The chain links TRBV7-2 to TRBJ2-5; 8 bases map to TRBD1. The CDR3 contains 15 residues. The junction had 14 bases not matched to a gene; V was cut back by 4 bases and J by 10 bases. Germline V gene lookup returns CDR1 SGHTA and CDR2 FQGNSA. The DNA of the CDR3 is TGTGCCAGCAGCTCAATGAACCAGGGGGCGAGAAGCCAGTACTTC. Translating gives CASSSMNQGARSQYF.

V usage is TRBV28 and J usage is TRBJ2-2, with D possibly TRBD1 on 5 matching bases. V was clipped by 6 bases and J by 1 base, with 6 bases between them. The germline V gene encodes CDR1 MDHEN and CDR2 SYDVKM. The CDR3 totals 13 residues. The CDR3 DNA reads TGTGCCAGCAGGACAGAGAACACCGGGGAGCTGTTTTTT. Protein sequence: CASRTENTGELFF.

This clone has a single count. This rearrangement joins TRBV5-1 to TRBJ2-2, with 15 bases aligning to TRBD2. In germline, CDR1 is SGHRS, CDR2 YFSETQ. The J segment lost 5 bases and the V segment lost 4 bases, leaving 9 bases of the junction unmatched. The CDR3 runs to 18 residues. The CDR3 sequence is CASSPRTSGGARTGELFF. The CDR3, as DNA: TGCGCCAGCAGCCCCCGGACTAGCGGGGGGGCGAGGACCGGGGAGCTGTTTTTT.

V and J are TRBV6-5 and TRBJ1-2, with TRBD1 as a possible D gene (6 bases). The CDR3 totals 14 residues. V gave up 7 bases and J gave up 3 bases, with 15 bases separating them. Germline CDR1 and CDR2: MNHEY and SVGAGI. CDR3 sequence: CASKDSVSHYGYTF. The CDR3 DNA reads as TGTGCCAGCAAGGACAGTGTGAGTCACTATGGCTACACCTTC.

The rearrangement joins TRBV5-6 to TRBJ1-3, with 7 positions matching TRBD1. J gave up 1 base and V 9 bases, and 7 bases lay outside the gene matches. The CDR3 covers 14 residues. Germline V CDR1 and CDR2: SGHDT, YYEEEE. The CDR3 nucleotides read TGTGCCACCTTAGACAGGGCGTCTGGAAACACCATATATTTT. Amino acid sequence: CATLDRASGNTIYF.

This clone has a single count. This chain uses TRBV7-2 with TRBJ2-3, with D unresolved. V lost 1 base and J lost 0, with 5 bases in between. This CDR3 has 14 amino acids. Germline CDR1 and CDR2: SGHTA and FQGNSA. CDR3 bases: TGTGCCAGCAGCTTAGACCTAAGCACAGATACGCAGTATTTT. As protein: CASSLDLSTDTQYF.

V gene TRBV2 combines with J gene TRBJ1-5; the D gene is possibly TRBD1 (5 bases). The CDR3 length is 15 residues. Between the trimmed V and J ends, which lost 2 bases and 2 bases, there was a span of 10 bases. The germline V gene encodes CDR1 SNHLY and CDR2 FYNNEI. CDR3 protein: CASSERGNGNQPQHF. The CDR3 nucleotides read TGTGCCAGCAGTGAAAGGGGAAACGGCAATCAGCCCCAGCATTTT.

This clone was counted only a few times. This rearrangement joins TRBV18 to TRBJ2-5, with a weak D call TRBD1 (5 bases). This CDR3 has 15 amino acids. CDR1 and CDR2 from the germline V gene are KGHSH and LQKENI. Trimming removed 1 base from V and 4 bases from J, with 13 bases in between. In DNA, the CDR3 is TGTGCCAGCTCACCACAAAAGGGGAACGGAGAGACCCAGTACTTC. This codes for CASSPQKGNGETQYF.

This chain joins TRBV18 and TRBJ2-7; D remains unclear. With 0 bases removed from V and 9 bases from J, the gap between germline ends came to 12 bases. CDR3 size: 13 residues. The germline CDR1 and CDR2 sequences are KGHSH and LQKENI. This CDR3 reads CASSPPVAVGQYF. DNA of the CDR3: TGTGCCAGCTCACCACCGGTCGCGGTAGGGCAGTACTTC.

The J gene is TRBJ1-2, the V gene TRBV10-3, with unresolved D. The CDR3 contains 16 residues. Trimming removed 0 bases at V and 2 bases at J, with 13 bases between. The V gene's germline CDR1 is ENHRY and CDR2 SYGVKD. CDR3 sequence reads: CAISESSGLVNYGYTF. CDR3 sequence (DNA): TGTGCCATCAGTGAGTCATCGGGTTTGGTCAACTATGGCTACACCTTC.

This clone showed up just once. The V gene is TRBV2, the J gene TRBJ2-1, with 10 bases that match TRBD1. Trimming removed 4 bases from V and 5 bases from J; junction bases left unmatched: 5. The CDR3 extends over 15 amino acids. Germline V gene data show CDR1 as SNHLY and CDR2 as FYNNEI. The CDR3 region has the DNA TGTGCCAGCAGTGCTCTGGGACAGGGGAACAATGAGCAGTTCTTC. It codes for CASSALGQGNNEQFF.

J is TRBJ1-6 and V is TRBV4-2, with 8 bases that match TRBD1. The germline CDR1 and CDR2 sequences are LGHNA and YNFKEQ. The CDR3 loop spans 14 amino acids. The V gene end was trimmed by 6 bases and the J gene end by 10 bases; junction bases not matched to a gene: 8. CDR3: CASRPDRDGSPLHF. The CDR3 DNA is TGTGCCAGCAGACCGGACAGGGACGGATCACCCCTCCACTTT.

The gene calls are TRBV28 and TRBJ1-3, with D perhaps matching TRBD1 (6 bases). V was trimmed by 3 bases and J by 0 bases, leaving 12 bases between them. This CDR3 has 16 residues. Looked up from germline, CDR1 is MDHEN and CDR2 is SYDVKM. The CDR3 coding sequence is TGTGCCAGCAGTTTGCCTCAGGGGTCCTCTGGAAACACCATATATTTT. Translating gives CASSLPQGSSGNTIYF.

This chain joins TRBV21-1 and TRBJ2-7; the D call TRBD2 from the table was never checked on the DNA. TRBV21-1 is an annotated pseudogene. The CDR3 runs 18 residues. The CDR3 spells CASSKPRIHTSGTYEQYF. CDR3 DNA: TGTGCCAGCAGCAAGCCAAGAATCCACACTAGCGGAACCTACGAGCAGTACTTC.

The chain couples TRBV28 to TRBJ2-1, with 10 positions matching TRBD1. This CDR3 has 17 amino acids. V lost 5 bases and J lost 1; bases outside the gene matches: 8. Germline loops: CDR1 MDHEN, CDR2 SYDVKM. DNA of the CDR3: TGTGCCAGCAGTGGTTCCTCGGACAGGGGGTCCTACAATGAGCAGTTCTTC. Amino acid sequence: CASSGSSDRGSYNEQFF.

V gene TRBV18 combines with J gene TRBJ2-2, with D possibly matching TRBD2 (5 bases). With 1 base removed from V and 6 bases from J, the gap between germline ends came to 18 bases. Germline CDR1 is KGHSH and CDR2 is LQKENI. This CDR3 region has 17 residues. The CDR3 coding sequence is TGTGCCAGCTCACCACTCTCGGGAAGTACTCCGCCCGGGGAGCTGTTTTTT. Translation gives CASSPLSGSTPPGELFF.